This TCR beta chain emerged from a study of graft-versus-host responses after intestinal transplantation. Study details: Those transplanted obtained multivisceral, liver-intestinal, or isolated intestinal grafts. Induction using anti-thymocyte globulin, followed by tacrolimus and steroids for two to four years, was given to all recipients.

From germline, CDR1 is SGHDN and CDR2 FVKESK. The CDR3 totals 17 residues. V lost 4 bases and J lost 5; bases outside the gene matches: 11. The table came from immunoSEQ multiplex PCR; TCRdb's copy has only in-frame clones and leaves some out. Of tens of thousands of clones listed, 92% are singletons. Study outcomes and limitations: Declines in HvG clones occurring early post-transplant were associated with peak circulating GvH clone levels.

With respect to this clone: Its antigen is as yet unknown.

The clonotype comes from a human patient who received an intestinal transplant, so some T cells may come from the graft donor. Source: PBMCs, taken 98 days after intestinal transplantation. This chain links TRBV14 with TRBJ2-1; 10 nucleotides align to TRBD2. The CDR3 DNA is TGTGCCAGCAGCCCCGGTAGTAGCGGGAGGATCGACAATGAGCAGTTCTTC. It codes for CASSPGSSGRIDNEQFF.